Presented here are 10 T cell receptor beta chains from one specimen sequenced in a study of cytomegalovirus exposure and HLA in healthy donors. Using immunoSEQ multiplex PCR, the repertoire was profiled, and TCRdb retains in-frame clones only, with some absent. This repertoire shows about 120,000 clones, roughly 89% found once; its top ten account for about 1%. Sequences were obtained from PBMCs. These receptors were collected from a woman aged 18-30 years in good health and CMV-seronegative.

The V call is TRBV7-9, the J call TRBJ1-1; no reliable D call. Trimming took 5 bases from V and 1 from J, leaving 14 bases between them. This CDR3 region has 15 residues. CDR1 SEHNR and CDR2 FQNEAQ come from the germline V gene (reference sequence). This CDR3 is CASSLIMSGNTEAFF. Here the CDR3 DNA reads TGTGCCAGCAGCCTCATAATGTCAGGGAACACTGAAGCTTTCTTT.

The chain carries TRBV4-3 and TRBJ2-5; D not certain. CDR1 and CDR2 (germline): LGHNA, YSLEER. The CDR3 length is 13 residues. The V end lost 0 bases, the J end lost 5 bases, and 7 bases lay between the germline ends. The CDR3 is CASSQDHGETQYF. For the CDR3, the DNA is TGCGCCAGCAGCCAAGATCACGGGGAGACCCAGTACTTC.

The V call is TRBV18, the J call TRBJ1-3, with 10 positions matching TRBD1. Germline V lookup: CDR1 KGHSH, CDR2 LQKENI. The CDR3 is 16 residues long. J was trimmed by 0 bases and V by 5 bases; bases with no gene match: 4. CDR3 loop: CASSWTGGNSGNTIYF. In nucleotides, the CDR3 is TGTGCCAGCTCATGGACAGGGGGTAACTCTGGAAACACCATATATTTT.

V is TRBV18 and J is TRBJ2-3; no firm D call. The CDR3 is made up of 13 amino acids. The germline V gene encodes CDR1 KGHSH and CDR2 LQKENI. Trimming removed 0 bases from V and 4 bases from J, with 5 bases in between. Here the CDR3 reads CASSPPSADTQYF. In nucleotides, the CDR3 is TGTGCCAGCTCACCACCGTCCGCAGATACGCAGTATTTT. Full variable domain (remainder filled in from reference TRBV18 and TRBJ2-3): NAGVMQNPRHLVRRRGQEARLRCSPMKGHSHVYWYRQLPEEGLKFMVYLQKENIIDESGMPKERFSAEFPKEGPSILRIQQVVRGDSAAYFCASSPPSADTQYFGPGTRLTVL.

CDR3 in DNA: TGTGCCAGCAGTGAAGAGGGTGGGGCGGGCAATCAGCCCCAGCATTTT. As protein: CASSEEGGAGNQPQHF. This chain links TRBV2 with TRBJ1-5; D possibly corresponds to TRBD1 (5 bases). Deletions cut 1 base from V and 2 bases from J, with 12 bases between. Germline V gene sequence: CDR1 SNHLY, CDR2 FYNNEI. CDR3 size: 16 residues.

The chain couples TRBV5-1 to TRBJ2-1; the match to TRBD2 covers 9 bases. J gave up 9 bases and V 0 bases, and 7 bases lay outside the gene matches. The CDR3 spans 15 residues. Germline CDR1 is SGHRS and CDR2 is YFSETQ. The DNA for the CDR3 is TGCGCCAGCAGCTTGGACGCGGGGGGGCTCGGTGAGCAGTTCTTC. It specifies CASSLDAGGLGEQFF.

The rearrangement links TRBV9 to TRBJ1-5; D is ambiguous. The germline gives CDR1 SGDLS, CDR2 YYNGEE. This CDR3 is built from 13 residues. V lost 2 bases to trimming and J lost 7 bases, with 10 bases between them. CDR3 amino acids: CASSVRESQPQHF. The CDR3 DNA follows: TGTGCCAGCAGCGTGAGGGAGTCGCAGCCCCAGCATTTT.

DNA of the CDR3: TGTGCCAGCAGTCCCGGGACAGCTGGAAACACCATATATTTT. Residues: CASSPGTAGNTIYF. The chain joins TRBV28 to TRBJ1-3; 7 bases match TRBD1. The CDR3 sequence is 14 residues long. V gave up 5 bases and J gave up 2 bases; unmatched junction bases: 3. The germline gives CDR1 MDHEN, CDR2 SYDVKM.

In this sample, this clone turned up once. The chain joins TRBV6-1 to TRBJ1-1; 10 nucleotides agree with TRBD1. The CDR3 covers 13 residues. J lost 7 bases, V lost 4 bases, and 3 bases had no gene match. CDR1 and CDR2 (germline): MNHNS, SASEGT. CDR3 loop: CASSGDRGIEAFF. The CDR3, as DNA: TGTGCCAGCAGTGGGGACAGGGGCATTGAAGCTTTCTTT.

Details on this clone: The junction departs from germline at one end; a sequencing error may be responsible. The chain couples TRBV6-5 to TRBJ1-4, with D possibly being TRBD1 (6 bases). The germline gives CDR1 MNHEY, CDR2 SVGAGI. This CDR3 has 15 residues. CDR3 nucleotide sequence: TGTGCCAGCAGTGACTCAGGGAAGGGGGATGAAAAACTGTTTTTT. Translated, it gives CASSDSGKGDEKLFF.